One and the same sample provided the 15 T cell receptor beta chains below, sequenced in a study of T-cell memory formation after mild COVID-19. From the 5' RACE reads, TCRdb called clonotypes with MiXCR, one entry per CDR3 protein. Seen here are some 300,000 distinct CDR3 sequences, 15% to 20% observed once, and the top ten hold about 21%. Source material: PBMCs or a T cell subset sorted from them (not recorded which). The receptors come from a man between 18 and 35 years old who had mild COVID-19 (a few samples of this study predate the infection). Cell type and time point are not known.

This clonotype was counted only a few times. CDR3 DNA sequence: TGTGCCAGCAGTCCGACAGAGTACGGGGCCAACGTCCTGACTTTC. Amino acid sequence: CASSPTEYGANVLTF. The rearrangement joins TRBV12-3 or TRBV12-4 to TRBJ2-6, with a weak D call TRBD1 (5 bases). CDR3 length: 15 amino acids. Trimming removed 5 bases from V and 4 bases from J, with 12 bases in between.

The gene calls are TRBV12-3 or TRBV12-4 and TRBJ2-1; the match to TRBD2 covers 8 bases. The CDR3 runs 15 residues. The junction had 4 bases not matched to a gene; V was cut back by 4 bases and J by 2 bases. The CDR3 sequence is CASSSIAGTYNEQFF. The CDR3 DNA sequence: TGTGCCAGCAGTTCCATAGCGGGGACCTACAATGAGCAGTTCTTC.

The chain recombines TRBV11-2 with TRBJ2-3; D gene unclear. This CDR3 is 15 amino acids long. The V gene lost 1 base and the J gene lost 2 bases, with 10 bases spanning the gap. CDR1 is SGHAT and CDR2 is FQNNGV in the germline V gene. The CDR3 DNA sequence: TGTGCCAGCAGCTTAGGAGACTCTTTCACAGATACGCAGTATTTT. The encoded protein is CASSLGDSFTDTQYF.

The gene calls are TRBV5-1 and TRBJ2-3; D gene unclear. Germline-derived CDR1 and CDR2 are SGHRS and YFSETQ. This CDR3 spans 12 amino acids. The V end was cut by 9 bases, the J end by 6 bases, with 14 bases between. The CDR3 region is CAIDAGTDTQYF. The CDR3 nucleotides are TGCGCCATCGATGCCGGAACCGATACGCAGTATTTT.

This sequence joins TRBV20-1 and TRBJ2-5; D is undetermined. In germline, CDR1 is DFQATT, CDR2 SNEGSKA (reference sequence). V shed 3 bases and J shed 5 bases, with 10 bases lying between them. The CDR3 spans 12 residues. CDR3 loop: CSASNSAETQYF. Written as DNA, the CDR3 is TGCAGTGCTAGTAACTCGGCGGAGACCCAGTACTTC.

The chain couples TRBV6-2 or TRBV6-3 to TRBJ2-7; tentatively, D is TRBD1 (7 bases). This CDR3 region has 14 residues. V gave up 8 bases and J gave up 7 bases, with 21 bases separating them. Germline CDR1 reads MNHEY; CDR2 reads SVGEGT. The CDR3 DNA is TGTGCCAGCGGCCGGGACAGCGGGTCGGGTGAGCAGTACTTC. It specifies CASGRDSGSGEQYF.

This clonotype was detected a few times. The DNA of the CDR3 is TGTGCCAGCAGTTTAGGCCGACTAGCGGGGGGGAATACGCAGTATTTT. Translation gives CASSLGRLAGGNTQYF. J is TRBJ2-3 and V is TRBV12-3 or TRBV12-4; the match to TRBD2 covers 14 bases. The CDR3 is 16 amino acids. The trim removed 1 base at V and 7 bases at J, leaving 4 bases unmatched.

V usage is TRBV4-1 and J usage is TRBJ1-6; D gene unclear. This CDR3 region has 16 residues. Germline CDR1 MGHRA, CDR2 YSYEKL. V lost 1 base and J lost 9, with 16 bases in between. CDR3 in amino acids: CASSQATRREISPLHF. CDR3 in DNA: TGCGCCAGCAGCCAAGCTACACGAAGGGAAATTTCACCCCTCCACTTT.

This clonotype was seen ten or more times. V and J are TRBV25-1 and TRBJ2-2; D possibly matches TRBD1 or TRBD2 (5 bases each). The CDR3 extends over 12 amino acids. The germline gives CDR1 MGHDK, CDR2 SYGVNS. With 6 bases removed from V and 3 bases from J, the gap between germline ends came to 5 bases. The CDR3 protein is CASRGDTGELFF. CDR3 sequence (DNA): TGTGCCAGCAGGGGGGACACCGGGGAGCTGTTTTTT.

The chain carries TRBV12-3 or TRBV12-4 and TRBJ2-5, with D perhaps matching TRBD1 or TRBD2 (6 bases each). Trimming shortened V by 4 bases and J by 5 bases, and 17 bases separated the two germline ends. The CDR3 is 15 amino acids. In DNA form, the CDR3 reads TGTGCCAGCAGTTGGGGGGCAGGGGCAGGCGAGACCCAGTACTTC. It translates to CASSWGAGAGETQYF.

Only one count was recorded for this clonotype. The rearrangement joins TRBV7-8 to TRBJ1-1, with 8 nucleotides matching TRBD1. The V gene end was trimmed by 6 bases and the J gene end by 3 bases; junction bases not matched to a gene: 3. Germline CDR1 is SGHVS and CDR2 is FQNEAQ. The CDR3 extends over 13 amino acids. CDR3 protein: CASRQGVDTEAFF. For the CDR3, the DNA is TGTGCCAGCAGACAGGGGGTTGACACTGAAGCTTTCTTT.

V and J are TRBV11-2 and TRBJ1-6, with D maybe TRBD1 (6 bases). The germline V gene has CDR1 SGHAT and CDR2 FQNNGV. This CDR3 region has 15 residues. Trimming pared 5 bases from V and 9 bases from J, leaving 17 bases between. Here the CDR3 DNA reads TGTGCCAGCAGCCTCATCGGGGGGCCAGGTTCACCCCTCCACTTT. Amino acids: CASSLIGGPGSPLHF.

This clonotype was observed a few times. The V and J genes are TRBV11-2 and TRBJ2-4, with 9 positions matching TRBD1. Germline V gene lookup returns CDR1 SGHAT and CDR2 FQNNGV. The CDR3 contains 15 residues. With V trimmed by 4 bases and J by 8 bases, 9 bases remained unmatched. CDR3 nucleotide sequence: TGTGCCAGCAGCTGGGACCGGGACAGGGTTGACATTCAGTACTTC. It specifies CASSWDRDRVDIQYF. The variable domain in full, with the rest retrieved from reference TRBV11-2 and TRBJ2-4, is EAGVAQSPRYKIIEKRQSVAFWCNPISGHATLYWYQQILGQGPKLLIQFQNNGVVDDSQLPKDRFSAERLKGVDSTLKIQPAKLEDSAVYLCASSWDRDRVDIQYFGAGTRLSVL.

This clonotype occurred a few times. This chain links TRBV24-1 with TRBJ1-2, with D tentatively TRBD1 (5 bases). CDR3 size: 14 residues. The germline gives CDR1 KGHDR, CDR2 SFDVKD. V gave up 3 bases and J gave up 5 bases, with 12 bases separating them. The CDR3 nucleotides are TGTGCCACCAGTGATCAGGTCAGGGAGTATGGCTACACCTTC. It specifies CATSDQVREYGYTF.

This chain connects TRBV4-1 to TRBJ1-2; D uncertain. The germline CDR1 and CDR2 sequences are MGHRA and YSYEKL. The CDR3 spans 16 residues. Trimming left V 1 base short and J 8 bases short, with 20 bases between. CDR3 sequence (DNA): TGCGCCAGCAGCCAAGGTCCCCTCCTTGTCTCGAGGGGCTACACCTTC. Translating it yields CASSQGPLLVSRGYTF.